The 32 T cell receptor beta chains in this list originate from one sample, sequenced in a study of human T cells and chemical hapten exposure (dated by TCRdb to the early 2020s). Library preparation was by RACE. TCRdb lists the instrument as NextSeq 500. TCRdb redid the processing of the public reads, applying fastp at Q25 and MiXCR, and retained in-frame beta chains. Entries that share a CDR3 protein sequence are merged under the most common genes and DNA. The sample data list tens of thousands of distinct CDR3 sequences, and about 9.4% of these were observed just once. The top ten hold around 2.5% of the sample. According to the study, the label for this sample's time point signals: patch test 2, 6 weeks after DPC sensitization. The treatment or condition label of this sample denotes: therapeutic diphenylcyclopropenone sensitization with weekly scalp DPC. Sequencing used whole blood, obtained in connection with sensitization to the hapten diphenylcyclopropenone (DPC). The source of these receptors is a young woman with alopecia areata. Some clones in this sample may be carry-over from other donors' samples.

This clonotype was seen only a few times. The chain joins TRBV6-5 to TRBJ2-3; 9 nucleotides line up with TRBD2. This CDR3 contains 15 residues. Losses at the gene ends were 7 bases for V and 5 bases for J; bases not matched to a gene: 10. CDR1 is MNHEY, CDR2 SVGAGI, per germline. The DNA of the CDR3 is TGTGCCAGCAAAGGAGGCGGGAGGGTCGGAGATACGCAGTATTTT. Protein sequence: CASKGGGRVGDTQYF.

In its sample, this clonotype was seen a few times. The chain links TRBV10-3 to TRBJ2-3; possible D gene TRBD2, 6 bases. The CDR3 is 14 residues long. Between the trimmed V and J ends, which lost 10 bases and 2 bases, there was a span of 16 bases. Per the germline V gene, CDR1 is ENHRY and CDR2 is SYGVKD. In DNA form, the CDR3 reads TGTGCCAGCGGGGCTCTCGGAGCCACAGATACGCAGTATTTT. It translates to CASGALGATDTQYF.

This clonotype was seen repeatedly, ten times or more. This chain uses TRBV29-1 with TRBJ1-2, with 7 nucleotides matching TRBD1. The CDR3 is made up of 13 amino acids. V gave up 6 bases and J gave up 3 bases; unmatched junction bases: 7. The germline V gene has CDR1 SQVTM and CDR2 ANQGSEA. This chain's CDR3 is CSVDRSPYYGYTF. DNA of the CDR3: TGCAGCGTGGACAGGAGCCCTTACTATGGCTACACCTTC.

This clonotype was recorded at least ten times. The chain combines TRBV20-1 with TRBJ2-7; D ambiguous. The germline V and J ends were trimmed by 1 base and 5 bases, with 12 bases remaining between them. This CDR3 region has 13 residues. The germline V gene has CDR1 DFQATT and CDR2 SNEGSKA (reference sequence). This CDR3 reads CSARGSLRDEQYF. DNA of the CDR3: TGCAGTGCTAGAGGGTCCCTCCGGGACGAGCAGTACTTC.

The rearrangement joins TRBV29-1 to TRBJ2-3; D possibly corresponds to TRBD1 (5 bases). Trimming took 4 bases from V and 4 from J, leaving 9 bases between them. The CDR3 length is 12 residues. CDR1 is SQVTM and CDR2 is ANQGSEA in the germline V gene. CDR3 amino acids: CSVVSGSDTQYF. For the CDR3, the DNA is TGCAGCGTTGTATCAGGGTCAGATACGCAGTATTTT.

This clonotype was detected a few times. This chain connects TRBV6-5 to TRBJ2-1; 10 nucleotides line up with TRBD1. Trimming at V came to 5 bases and at J to 10 bases, leaving 11 bases not matched to a gene. CDR1 is MNHEY, CDR2 SVGAGI, per germline. This CDR3 is built from 15 residues. The CDR3 loop reads CASSLTGTGEREQFF. The DNA for the CDR3 is TGTGCCAGCAGTCTTACCGGGACAGGGGAAAGGGAGCAGTTCTTC.

This clonotype was recorded many times. The V gene is TRBV6-2 or TRBV6-3, the J gene TRBJ2-7, with a tentative D call TRBD1 (5 bases). V was shortened by 7 bases and J by 3 bases, with 13 bases between the two germline ends. Germline CDR1 is MNHEY and CDR2 is SVGEGT. This CDR3 spans 13 amino acids. The CDR3 loop is CASILGTGYEQYF. The CDR3 nucleotides read TGTGCCAGCATCTTGGGTACAGGCTACGAGCAGTACTTC.

This clonotype came up many times. Here the CDR3 reads CASSIGRSSGANVLTF. The CDR3 nucleotides are TGTGCCAGCAGCATTGGACGGTCCTCTGGGGCCAACGTCCTGACTTTC. This sequence joins TRBV7-2 and TRBJ2-6; D remains unclear. Germline assignment: CDR1 SGHTA and CDR2 FQGNSA. Trimming took off 5 bases at V and 0 bases at J, with 11 bases between the two ends. CDR3 length: 16 amino acids.

In this sample, this clonotype turned up many times. The CDR3 DNA follows: TGTGCCAGCAGCTCCAGACTAGCGGGAGTACAGCAGTTCTTC. It is translated as CASSSRLAGVQQFF. The V call is TRBV11-2, the J call TRBJ2-1, with 12 bases matching TRBD2. Germline assignment: CDR1 SGHAT and CDR2 FQNNGV. This CDR3 contains 14 residues. V lost 4 bases and J lost 11; bases outside the gene matches: 6. Full variable domain (outside the CDR3, taken from reference TRBV11-2 and TRBJ2-1): EAGVAQSPRYKIIEKRQSVAFWCNPISGHATLYWYQQILGQGPKLLIQFQNNGVVDDSQLPKDRFSAERLKGVDSTLKIQPAKLEDSAVYLCASSSRLAGVQQFFGPGTRLTVL.

This clonotype appeared a few times. This chain links TRBV15 with TRBJ1-5, with 7 bases matching TRBD1. The CDR3 length is 16 residues. Germline loops: CDR1 LNHNV, CDR2 YYDKDF (reference sequence). V lost 6 bases, J lost 4 bases, and 12 bases stayed unmatched. This chain's CDR3 is CATREGGSSPNQPQHF. The CDR3, as DNA: TGTGCCACCAGGGAAGGGGGCTCAAGCCCAAATCAGCCCCAGCATTTT.

The sample holds many counts of this clonotype. V is TRBV5-6 and J is TRBJ1-1; 7 bases match TRBD1. Unmatched junction bases numbered 14, after V lost 4 bases and J lost 11 bases. CDR1 is SGHDT, CDR2 YYEEEE, per germline. The CDR3 has 14 residues. DNA of the CDR3: TGTGCCAGCAGCGGCCGGGACAGACATCCCCGCGCTTTCTTT. Its translation: CASSGRDRHPRAFF.

The gene calls are TRBV29-1 and TRBJ1-2; a possible D gene is TRBD1 (5 bases). Germline V gene lookup returns CDR1 SQVTM and CDR2 ANQGSEA. CDR3 size: 14 residues. Deletions cut 3 bases from V and 9 bases from J, with 20 bases between. The CDR3 is CSVDWGQVPIRYTF. The CDR3, as DNA: TGCAGCGTTGATTGGGGCCAGGTCCCAATTCGCTACACCTTC.

The chain links TRBV5-1 to TRBJ2-3; possibly TRBD1 for D (6 bases). Germline lookup yields CDR1 SGHRS and CDR2 YFSETQ. The CDR3 has 15 amino acids. The ends were cut back, 2 bases at V and 2 bases at J, with 12 bases in the middle. In DNA, the CDR3 is TGCGCCAGCAGCTTTCAAGGGGGTCACACAGATACGCAGTATTTT. It translates to CASSFQGGHTDTQYF.

This clonotype has ten or more counts. The gene calls are TRBV7-2 and TRBJ1-4; D is undetermined. CDR3 length: 14 residues. Germline CDR1 is SGHTA and CDR2 is FQGNSA. Trimming shortened V by 5 bases and J by 6 bases, and 13 bases separated the two germline ends. In DNA form, the CDR3 reads TGTGCCAGCAGCCGAGGAGGCGGGGATGAAAAACTGTTTTTT. It encodes CASSRGGGDEKLFF.

V and J are TRBV6-6 and TRBJ1-5; weak D call: TRBD1 (5 bases). The CDR3 extends over 17 amino acids. Germline V CDR1 and CDR2: MNHNY, SVGAGI (reference sequence). The V and J ends lost 2 bases and 4 bases respectively, with 18 bases between them. The CDR3 DNA reads as TGTGCCAGCAGTTACCACTTTAGGGACCCGTGGAATCAGCCCCAGCATTTT. This sequence encodes CASSYHFRDPWNQPQHF.

There are many counts of this clonotype. This chain links TRBV10-3 with TRBJ2-3, with 10 bases lining up with TRBD2. Germline values: CDR1 ENHRY, CDR2 SYGVKD. This CDR3 is built from 17 residues. V shed 3 bases and J 2 bases; nucleotides not matched to a gene: 8. The CDR3 region has the DNA TGTGCCATCAGTGATTACGCTAGCGGGGGACCCACAGATACGCAGTATTTT. Translating it yields CAISDYASGGPTDTQYF.

This clonotype showed up many times. This likely comes from a read error, as the CDR3 has no conserved phenylalanine or tryptophan at its end. The limits of the CDR3 on the DNA are not certain, so only TCRdb's listed CDR3 is given. The chain carries TRBV7-8 and TRBJ2-7; no check of the table's D call, TRBD1, against the DNA was made. Germline CDR1 and CDR2: SGHVS and FQNEAQ. Ends included, the CDR3 has 13 residues. CDR3 sequence: CASSPTPRDSKAL.

This clonotype was counted many times. This sequence joins TRBV29-1 and TRBJ2-5, with 9 bases that match TRBD2. Per germline, CDR1 SQVTM and CDR2 ANQGSEA. The CDR3 runs to 13 residues. J lost 5 bases, V lost 4 bases, and 5 bases had no gene match. CDR3 protein: CSVGILAGETQYF. CDR3 nucleotides: TGCAGCGTTGGAATACTAGCGGGTGAGACCCAGTACTTC.

This clonotype was recorded at least ten times. V is TRBV9 and J is TRBJ2-4; no firm D call. Trimming removed 7 bases from V and 0 bases from J, with 14 bases in between. This CDR3 comprises 15 residues. The germline CDR1 and CDR2 sequences are SGDLS and YYNGEE. The CDR3 DNA follows: TGTGCCAGCGCCGTTAGCCCAATAGCCAAAAACATTCAGTACTTC. Translating it yields CASAVSPIAKNIQYF.

This clonotype has just a few counts. The rearrangement joins TRBV3-1 to TRBJ1-1, with 10 bases lining up with TRBD1. Unmatched junction bases numbered 9, after V lost 4 bases and J lost 7 bases. Germline lookup yields CDR1 LGHDT and CDR2 YNNKEL (reference sequence). CDR3 length: 15 amino acids. The DNA for the CDR3 is TGTGCCAGCAGCCGGAAGACAGGGGGCATCAGTGAAGCTTTCTTT. Its translation is CASSRKTGGISEAFF.

This chain joins TRBV20-1 and TRBJ1-5; 10 nucleotides match TRBD1. The germline V gene encodes CDR1 DFQATT and CDR2 SNEGSKA (reference sequence). The J segment lost 6 bases and the V segment lost 3 bases, leaving 8 bases of the junction unmatched. This CDR3 has 15 amino acids. The CDR3 loop reads CSARGDRGPFQPQHF. The CDR3 nucleotides are TGCAGTGCTAGGGGGGACAGGGGACCATTTCAGCCCCAGCATTTT.

This clonotype was counted between two and nine times. The chain joins TRBV7-6 to TRBJ2-7, with TRBD2 as a possible D gene (5 bases). Per the germline V gene, CDR1 is SGHVS and CDR2 is FNYEAQ. V was clipped by 2 bases and J by 6 bases, with 23 bases between them. The CDR3 extends over 17 amino acids. CDR3 nucleotides: TGTGCCAGCAGCTTAACCTCCTGGGGAGTCATGGGGAGCGAGCAGTACTTC. Translation gives CASSLTSWGVMGSEQYF.

This clonotype was detected a few times. This chain uses TRBV20-1 with TRBJ2-3, with 9 bases fitting TRBD2. The V segment lost 0 bases and the J segment 6 bases; nucleotides outside the gene matches: 7. The CDR3 sequence is 15 residues long. Germline CDR1 DFQATT, CDR2 SNEGSKA (reference sequence). CDR3 region: CSARDGREGYDTQYF. The CDR3 DNA follows: TGCAGTGCTAGAGATGGGCGGGAGGGTTATGATACGCAGTATTTT.

This clonotype was observed a few times. This chain joins TRBV4-1 and TRBJ1-5; D is undetermined. This CDR3 spans 14 amino acids. The V gene's germline CDR1 is MGHRA and CDR2 YSYEKL. V shed 0 bases and J shed 6 bases, with 9 bases lying between them. In DNA, the CDR3 is TGCGCCAGCAGCCAAGATTATCCTGGTCAGCCCCAGCATTTT. This sequence encodes CASSQDYPGQPQHF.

The DNA for the CDR3 is TGTGCCATCAGTGAACGAGCCTACGAGCAGTACTTC. This encodes CAISERAYEQYF. J is TRBJ2-7 and V is TRBV10-3; D uncertain. From germline, CDR1 is ENHRY and CDR2 SYGVKD. Trimming pared 3 bases from V and 2 bases from J, leaving 5 bases between. The length of the CDR3 is 12 residues.

The J gene is TRBJ2-1, the V gene TRBV7-9; TRBD2 aligns across 9 bases. CDR1 is SEHNR and CDR2 is FQNEAQ in the germline V gene (reference sequence). This CDR3 has 16 amino acids. V trimming: 1 base; J trimming: 4 bases; junction bases outside the gene matches: 5. DNA of the CDR3: TGTGCCAGCAGCTTAGGGCTAGCGGGAACTTACAATGAGCAGTTCTTC. Translation gives CASSLGLAGTYNEQFF. Full variable domain (outside the CDR3, taken from reference TRBV7-9 and TRBJ2-1): DTGVSQNPRHKITKRGQNVTFRCDPISEHNRLYWYRQTLGQGPEFLTYFQNEAQLEKSRLLSDRFSAERPKGSFSTLEIQRTEQGDSAMYLCASSLGLAGTYNEQFFGPGTRLTVL.

This clonotype was seen many times. J is TRBJ2-1 and V is TRBV7-9, with a weak D call TRBD2 (6 bases). This CDR3 is 13 amino acids long. Germline-derived CDR1 and CDR2 are SEHNR and FQNEAQ (reference sequence). Trimming cost V 1 base and J 11 bases, with 12 bases left between them. The CDR3 DNA reads TGTGCCAGCAGCTTAGTCGGGGGAGCCCAGCAGTTCTTC. This gives the protein CASSLVGGAQQFF.

At least ten counts were recorded for this clonotype. The chain is built from TRBV18 and TRBJ1-4, with D tentatively TRBD1 (6 bases). Trimming pared 2 bases from V and 8 bases from J, leaving 9 bases between. There are 13 residues in the CDR3. Per the germline V gene, CDR1 is KGHSH and CDR2 is LQKENI. The CDR3 is CASSPRDMEKLFF. In DNA form, the CDR3 reads TGTGCCAGCTCACCAAGGGACATGGAAAAACTGTTTTTT.

This clonotype was seen only a few times. V usage is TRBV11-2 and J usage is TRBJ2-5; no clear D. This CDR3 spans 16 amino acids. Trimming cost V 4 bases and J 2 bases, with 17 bases left between them. CDR1 SGHAT and CDR2 FQNNGV come from the germline V gene. The CDR3 region is CASSSILGLLQETQYF. In DNA, the CDR3 is TGTGCCAGCAGCTCGATCCTTGGGCTACTGCAAGAGACCCAGTACTTC.

V and J are TRBV9 and TRBJ2-1; 8 bases fit TRBD2. The V and J ends lost 3 bases and 4 bases, in that order; junction bases with no gene match: 12. There are 17 residues in the CDR3. Germline V gene sequence: CDR1 SGDLS, CDR2 YYNGEE. CDR3: CASSAHGERGIYNEQFF. The CDR3 DNA reads as TGTGCCAGCAGCGCCCATGGGGAGCGGGGGATATACAATGAGCAGTTCTTC.

Only a few counts were recorded for this clonotype. The CDR3 sequence: CASTRDSGGQETQYF. In DNA form, the CDR3 reads TGCGCCAGCACCCGAGATAGCGGGGGACAAGAGACCCAGTACTTC. J is TRBJ2-5 and V is TRBV5-1; 9 bases are shared with TRBD2. The CDR3 length is 15 residues. V gave up 6 bases and J gave up 2 bases; unmatched junction bases: 8. Germline CDR1 reads SGHRS; CDR2 reads YFSETQ.

This clonotype came up many times. The V call is TRBV7-6, the J call TRBJ1-1; D possibly corresponds to TRBD1 (5 bases). The CDR3 is 14 residues long. Germline CDR1 SGHVS, CDR2 FNYEAQ. V lost 4 bases and J 1 base, leaving 10 bases between the germline ends. The CDR3 DNA follows: TGTGCCAGCAGCTCGTTGGGGACGAACACTGAAGCTTTCTTT. Protein: CASSSLGTNTEAFF.